This T cell receptor (beta chain) appears in the sequencing data of a study of blood T cell repertoires in COVID-19. Study overall: Some COVID-19 samples were acute and others convalescent; all came from the United States, Italy and Spain.

The authors' processing: Reference gene primer amplification gave nucleated cell count estimates. The data were produced by immunoSEQ multiplex PCR, yet TCRdb's version contains in-frame clones alone and is incomplete. V and J calls and clone size come straight from that table; D and trimming were deduced from the DNA. Counted here are some 190,000 clones, about 80% occurring once; the ten biggest clones make up around 8%. Patients of the Seattle cohort, enrolled during active infection, were followed longitudinally. V lost 0 bases and J lost 5, with 14 bases in between. The germline V gene has CDR1 GTSNPN and CDR2 SVGIG (reference sequence). This CDR3 region has 15 residues.

The chain joins TRBV30 to TRBJ2-1, with D uncertain. The sample taken for sequencing was peripheral blood. The source is a woman in her fifties or sixties with COVID-19, enrolled during active disease. CDR3 sequence: CAWSVGSSPHNEQFF. CDR3 sequence (DNA): TGTGCCTGGAGTGTCGGGTCCTCGCCGCACAATGAGCAGTTCTTC.